The present T cell receptor (beta chain) was sequenced within a study of blood T cell repertoires in COVID-19. About the research overall: PBMCs, B-cell-depleted T cells, or T cells provided the cDNA or gDNA that made up the material.

This clone is a singleton in its sample. Germline V gene lookup returns CDR1 SGDLS and CDR2 YYNGEE. This CDR3 is 17 amino acids long. Trimming shortened V by 0 bases and J by 3 bases, and 18 bases separated the two germline ends. Source study methods: For nucleated cells, counts were estimated from reference gene primer amplification. Sequenced by immunoSEQ multiplex PCR; TCRdb stores in-frame clones only, minus some. V and J calls plus clone size are reproduced from that table; the DNA served to infer D and trimming. The sample shows about 490,000 clones, approximately 83% of them seen only once. This clonotype originated in a human donor in a cohort sampled during active COVID-19. The chain carries TRBV9 and TRBJ1-2; TRBD1 is a possible D gene (5 bases). Source material: peripheral blood. The CDR3, as DNA: TGTGCCAGCAGCGTAGGTTTGTTGGGGCCCCGGGACTATGGCTACACCTTC. Encoded protein: CASSVGLLGPRDYGYTF.